This entry is about one T cell receptor beta chain. The CDR3 spans 17 residues. Trimming removed 0 bases at V and 3 bases at J, with 14 bases between. CDR1 and CDR2 from the germline V gene are LGHNA and YSLEER. Time point of the sample: blood 2 weeks post-SBRT. Treatment here: 15 Gy SBRT to primary tumor, nephrectomy 4 weeks later. Blood was sampled at baseline, 2 weeks and 4 weeks after SBRT. The sample is drawn from a study of radiation and T cells in renal cell carcinoma. Only in-frame clones appear in the TCRdb table, and some are missing; sequencing was by immunoSEQ multiplex PCR. The sample shows roughly 150,000 clones, roughly 87% of them seen only once.

The source of this sequence is a woman aged 50 to 60 with renal cell carcinoma. The material was blood, obtained from a patient whose treatment included radiotherapy and nephrectomy. This chain connects TRBV4-3 to TRBJ2-2; D tentatively fits TRBD1 or TRBD2 (5 bases each). The CDR3 coding sequence is TGCGCCAGCAGCCAAGATTGGGGGACCTCGGACACCGGGGAGCTGTTTTTT. Protein: CASSQDWGTSDTGELFF.